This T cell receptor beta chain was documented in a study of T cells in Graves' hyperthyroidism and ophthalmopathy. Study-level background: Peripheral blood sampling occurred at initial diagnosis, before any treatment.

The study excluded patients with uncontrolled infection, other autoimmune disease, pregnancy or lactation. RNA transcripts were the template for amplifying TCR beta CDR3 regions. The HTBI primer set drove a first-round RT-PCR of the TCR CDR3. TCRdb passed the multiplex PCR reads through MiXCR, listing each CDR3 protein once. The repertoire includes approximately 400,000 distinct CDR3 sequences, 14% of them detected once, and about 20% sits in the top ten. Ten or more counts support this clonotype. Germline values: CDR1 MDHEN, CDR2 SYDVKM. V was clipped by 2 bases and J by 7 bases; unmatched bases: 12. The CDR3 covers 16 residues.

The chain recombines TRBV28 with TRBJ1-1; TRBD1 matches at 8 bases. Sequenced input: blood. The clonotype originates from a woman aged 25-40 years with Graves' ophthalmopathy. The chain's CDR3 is CASSLPQGAPYFEAFF. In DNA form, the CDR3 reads TGTGCCAGCAGTTTACCTCAGGGGGCCCCGTACTTTGAAGCTTTCTTT.